These 22 T cell receptor beta chains originate from one sample sequenced in a study of T cell responses to AZD1222 COVID-19 vaccine. Sequenced by immunoSEQ multiplex PCR; TCRdb stores in-frame clones only, minus some. The sample lists about 85,000 clones, approximately 83% occurring once. Material: peripheral blood, obtained on day 0 of AZD1222 vaccination. The receptors here all came from an adult in good health.

This chain uses TRBV2 with TRBJ2-1; either TRBD1 or TRBD2 may fit D (5 bases each). The germline CDR1 and CDR2 sequences are SNHLY and FYNNEI. This CDR3 is 15 amino acids long. V shed 3 bases and J shed 6 bases, with 15 bases lying between them. In nucleotides, the CDR3 is TGTGCCAGCAGTGAGGGACCCCAGCAGGGCAATGAGCAGTTCTTC. Translated, it gives CASSEGPQQGNEQFF.

This chain links TRBV6-2 or TRBV6-3 with TRBJ2-1; D gene uncertain. From germline, CDR1 is MNHEY and CDR2 SVGEGT. Trimming took off 6 bases at V and 8 bases at J, with 11 bases between the two ends. The CDR3 contains 12 residues. CDR3 bases: TGTGCCAGCAGCTCACTCGCCCATGAGCAGTTCTTC. Encoded protein: CASSSLAHEQFF.

The J gene is TRBJ2-1, the V gene TRBV7-9; 7 bases map to TRBD2. Germline V gene data show CDR1 as SEHNR and CDR2 as FQNEAQ (reference sequence). The CDR3 length is 17 residues. Germline trimming cut 3 bases from V and 6 bases from J; bases unmatched to any gene: 14. The CDR3 loop is CASSFRREFIPGNEQFF. DNA for the CDR3: TGTGCCAGCAGCTTTAGGCGGGAGTTTATTCCGGGCAATGAGCAGTTCTTC.

This chain connects TRBV7-8 to TRBJ1-5, with D possibly matching TRBD1 (5 bases). The length of the CDR3 is 17 residues. Trimming took 1 base from V and 3 from J, leaving 16 bases between them. CDR1 and CDR2 from the germline V gene are SGHVS and FQNEAQ. The CDR3 DNA follows: TGTGCCAGCAGCTTAGGGTTAGGGGCCCTGGCCAATCAGCCCCAGCATTTT. It yields the protein CASSLGLGALANQPQHF.

J is TRBJ2-7 and V is TRBV27; no clear D. Germline CDR1 MNHEY, CDR2 SMNVEV (reference sequence). The CDR3 has 15 amino acids. Trimming stripped 6 bases from V and 4 bases from J, with 19 bases between. The CDR3 reads CASSLADGAYYEQYF. The DNA for the CDR3 is TGTGCCAGCAGCCTCGCTGACGGAGCATATTACGAGCAGTACTTC.

The chain recombines TRBV19 with TRBJ2-7, with D perhaps matching TRBD2 (5 bases). This CDR3 is 14 amino acids long. Germline V gene lookup returns CDR1 LNHDA and CDR2 SQIVND (reference sequence). V shed 3 bases and J shed 6 bases, with 15 bases lying between them. CDR3 protein: CASSMDGVGREQYF. The CDR3 DNA reads as TGTGCCAGTAGTATGGACGGGGTTGGGCGCGAGCAGTACTTC. The full variable domain, with the rest looked up from reference TRBV19 and TRBJ2-7, is DGGITQSPKYLFRKEGQNVTLSCEQNLNHDAMYWYRQDPGQGLRLIYYSQIVNDFQKGDIAEGYSVSREKKESFPLTVTSAQKNPTAFYLCASSMDGVGREQYFGPGTRLTVT.

The V and J genes are TRBV3-1 (or the pseudogene TRBV3-2) and TRBJ1-1; no firm D call. The CDR3 is 11 residues long. CDR1 is LGHDT, CDR2 YNNKEL, per germline (reference sequence). Trimming stripped 4 bases from V and 10 bases from J, with 10 bases between. The CDR3 is CASSPRTGAFF. CDR3 DNA: TGTGCCAGCAGCCCTCGGACGGGAGCTTTCTTT.

This clone appeared a few times. The chain carries TRBV13 and TRBJ2-1; no firm D call. Germline assignment: CDR1 PRHDT and CDR2 FYEKMQ (reference sequence). The CDR3 has 15 residues. V was trimmed by 3 bases and J by 0 bases, leaving 9 bases between them. The CDR3 is CASSFSVNSYNEQFF. The DNA for the CDR3 is TGTGCCAGCAGCTTCAGCGTAAACTCCTACAATGAGCAGTTCTTC.

This chain links TRBV6-5 with TRBJ1-2; TRBD1 matches at 7 bases. The CDR3 length is 14 residues. The germline CDR1 and CDR2 sequences are MNHEY and SVGAGI. Unmatched junction bases numbered 3, after V lost 0 bases and J lost 5 bases. For the CDR3, the DNA is TGTGCCAGCAGTTACTCGACAGGGAAGTATGGCTACACCTTC. Residues: CASSYSTGKYGYTF.

V usage is TRBV2 and J usage is TRBJ2-1; a possible D gene is TRBD2 (6 bases). This CDR3 is 16 amino acids long. Trimming pared 5 bases from V and 3 bases from J, leaving 17 bases between. Germline V gene sequence: CDR1 SNHLY, CDR2 FYNNEI. As DNA, the CDR3 is TGTGCCAGCAGTCCAACGCCTGGCGGGAACTACAATGAGCAGTTCTTC. Encoded protein: CASSPTPGGNYNEQFF.

The genes are TRBV11-2 and TRBJ2-2; 9 nucleotides match TRBD2. CDR1 is SGHAT, CDR2 FQNNGV, per germline. V trimming: 0 bases; J trimming: 0 bases; junction bases outside the gene matches: 2. CDR3 length equals 17 residues. The CDR3 spells CASSLDPSGTNTGELFF. The CDR3 DNA reads TGTGCCAGCAGCTTAGATCCTAGCGGGACGAACACCGGGGAGCTGTTTTTT.

The chain is built from TRBV18 and TRBJ2-3, with TRBD1 matching 7 bases. The CDR3 covers 15 residues. Germline V lookup: CDR1 KGHSH, CDR2 LQKENI. V trimming: 5 bases; J trimming: 1 base; junction bases outside the gene matches: 6. CDR3 in amino acids: CASSADRAGTDTQYF. The CDR3 region has the DNA TGTGCCAGCTCAGCAGACAGGGCCGGCACAGATACGCAGTATTTT.

V gene TRBV7-3 combines with J gene TRBJ1-4, with a weak D call TRBD1 (5 bases). Germline CDR1 is SGHTA and CDR2 is FQGTGA. This CDR3 contains 15 residues. Trimming stripped 5 bases from V and 4 bases from J, with 14 bases between. The CDR3 DNA follows: TGTGCCAGCAGCCCCGGTGGGGGTTTTAATGAAAAACTGTTTTTT. It encodes CASSPGGGFNEKLFF.

This sequence joins TRBV19 and TRBJ2-1, with a possible D match to TRBD2 (8 bases). V lost 7 bases and J lost 2, with 24 bases in between. Germline CDR1 and CDR2: LNHDA and SQIVND (reference sequence). The CDR3 is made up of 18 amino acids. This chain's CDR3 is CASKGAGAGGTPYNEQFF. The CDR3 region has the DNA TGTGCCAGTAAGGGGGCAGGGGCGGGAGGCACCCCCTACAATGAGCAGTTCTTC.

This clone appeared a single time. The rearrangement joins TRBV7-8 to TRBJ2-1; D is unresolved. Germline V CDR1 and CDR2: SGHVS, FQNEAQ. The CDR3 consists of 14 residues. V lost 2 bases and J 0 bases, leaving 5 bases between the germline ends. The CDR3 loop is CASSLISSYNEQFF. In nucleotides, the CDR3 is TGTGCCAGCAGCTTAATAAGCTCCTACAATGAGCAGTTCTTC.

V gene TRBV13 combines with J gene TRBJ2-7; maybe TRBD1 (5 bases). Germline CDR1 and CDR2: PRHDT and FYEKMQ (reference sequence). Trimming shortened V by 1 base and J by 9 bases, and 22 bases separated the two germline ends. The CDR3 has 16 residues. This chain's CDR3 is CASSLVFRAQLVGQYF. CDR3 bases: TGTGCCAGCAGCTTAGTCTTCAGGGCCCAACTCGTCGGGCAGTACTTC.

This chain joins TRBV5-8 and TRBJ2-1; TRBD1 is a possible D gene (5 bases). V dropped 3 bases and J dropped 10 bases, with 17 bases sitting between them. The CDR3 loop spans 14 amino acids. Germline values: CDR1 SGHTS, CDR2 YDEGEE. In DNA, the CDR3 is TGTGCCAGCAGCTCGCTCCCGGAATCAGGGGAGCAGTTCTTC. It encodes CASSSLPESGEQFF. The full variable domain, its missing parts supplied by reference TRBV5-8 and TRBJ2-1, is EAGVTQSPTHLIKTRGQQATLRCSPISGHTSVYWYQQALGLGLQFLLWYDEGEERNRGNFPPRFSGRQFPNYSSELNVNALELEDSALYLCASSSLPESGEQFFGPGTRLTVL.

J is TRBJ2-7 and V is TRBV4-1; D ambiguous. The CDR3 runs 16 residues. Trimming stripped 1 base from V and 4 bases from J, with 17 bases between. The germline V gene has CDR1 MGHRA and CDR2 YSYEKL. CDR3 sequence: CASSQGWRHPGYEQYF. The CDR3 DNA sequence: TGCGCCAGCAGCCAAGGGTGGCGGCACCCTGGATACGAGCAGTACTTC.

The chain has TRBV9 and TRBJ2-4; D not certain. Germline-derived CDR1 and CDR2 are SGDLS and YYNGEE. The length of the CDR3 is 15 residues. Trimming left V 4 bases short and J 6 bases short, with 17 bases between. This chain's CDR3 is CASSTDLVVGNIQYF. The CDR3 DNA reads as TGTGCCAGCAGCACAGATTTAGTTGTCGGAAACATTCAGTACTTC. The full variable domain, rest sourced from reference TRBV9 and TRBJ2-4, is DSGVTQTPKHLITATGQRVTLRCSPRSGDLSVYWYQQSLDQGLQFLIQYYNGEERAKGNILERFSAQQFPDLHSELNLSSLELGDSALYFCASSTDLVVGNIQYFGAGTRLSVL.

The table lists this clone with a count of one. The rearrangement links TRBV7-9 to TRBJ2-1; the D gene is possibly TRBD1 (6 bases). Germline V gene data show CDR1 as SEHNR and CDR2 as FQNEAQ (reference sequence). The CDR3 totals 15 residues. The V end was cut by 0 bases, the J end by 9 bases, with 15 bases between. In DNA form, the CDR3 reads TGTGCCAGCAGCTTAGCCCAGGACAGATTTGTTGAGCAGTTCTTC. Its protein product is CASSLAQDRFVEQFF.

This rearrangement joins TRBV29-1 to TRBJ2-3; TRBD2 matches at 10 bases. After removal of 0 bases from V and 2 bases from J, the junction contained 11 bases not matched to a gene. Germline CDR1 is SQVTM and CDR2 is ANQGSEA. The CDR3 covers 18 residues. CDR3 residues: CSVEEGRALAGATDTQYF. In DNA form, the CDR3 reads TGCAGCGTTGAAGAGGGACGGGCCCTAGCGGGAGCCACAGATACGCAGTATTTT.

This clone was picked up one time. The rearrangement joins TRBV18 to TRBJ1-2, with D perhaps matching TRBD1 (6 bases). Germline V lookup: CDR1 KGHSH, CDR2 LQKENI. The CDR3 length is 15 residues. Trimming left V 6 bases short and J 7 bases short, with 21 bases between. The CDR3 DNA reads as TGTGCCAGCTCCCCTTCAACCCCAGGGGCAGGTGGCTACACCTTC. Protein sequence: CASSPSTPGAGGYTF.